This T cell receptor beta chain was identified in a study of cytomegalovirus exposure and HLA in healthy donors. The V gene's germline CDR1 is MDHEN and CDR2 SYDVKM. The CDR3 extends over 15 amino acids. Trimming at V came to 1 base and at J to 5 bases, leaving 5 bases not matched to a gene. The sample holds a few counts of this clone. Researchers ran the PCR with 60 Vbeta and 13 Jbeta primers. Method: immunoSEQ multiplex PCR; TCRdb's copy keeps in-frame clones and lacks some. Found here are tens of thousands of clones, under 9% of them singletons; the top ten hold over 2%. Donors consisted of healthy bone marrow donors.

The chain is built from TRBV28 and TRBJ2-1, with TRBD2 identical over 7 bases. Sequencing was done on a sample of PBMCs. This receptor was identified in a man aged 45-65 years in good health and CMV-seronegative. CDR3 in amino acids: CASSLYGGFNNEQFF. The CDR3, as DNA: TGTGCCAGCAGTTTATACGGGGGGTTTAACAATGAGCAGTTCTTC.